The 4 T cell receptor beta chains given below trace back to one sample, sequenced in a study of shared clonotypes between healthy human individuals. The table came from immunoSEQ multiplex PCR; TCRdb's copy has only in-frame clones and leaves some out. The sample has 600,000 to 800,000 clones; 55% to 80% are singletons. The sequencing sample was made of memory CD4+ T cells sorted from blood. Subset given: CD45RA-negative fraction. The receptors originated from a woman in her twenties or thirties in good health.

Concerning this clone: This sample includes further DNA sequences coding for the same CDR3. The chain couples TRBV19 to TRBJ1-5, with a possible D match to TRBD1 (5 bases). There are 16 residues in the CDR3. V lost 5 bases and J 3 bases, leaving 17 bases between the germline ends. CDR1 and CDR2 from the germline V gene are LNHDA and SQIVND (reference sequence). CDR3 residues: CASSPRGTGINQPQHF. CDR3 bases: TGTGCCAGTAGTCCTCGAGGGACGGGGATCAATCAGCCCCAGCATTTT.

V gene TRBV5-1 combines with J gene TRBJ2-7; D call uncertain. The V end was cut by 0 bases, the J end by 3 bases, with 16 bases between. This CDR3 comprises 16 residues. The V gene's germline CDR1 is SGHRS and CDR2 YFSETQ. The CDR3, as DNA: TGCGCCAGCAGCTTGGGTGGGTGGGCCCCAGGCTACGAGCAGTACTTC. Translating gives CASSLGGWAPGYEQYF.

The genes are TRBV5-6 and TRBJ2-7; 9 bases fit TRBD1. CDR3 length: 16 residues. Germline values: CDR1 SGHDT, CDR2 YYEEEE. The V segment lost 3 bases and the J segment 2 bases; nucleotides outside the gene matches: 9. CDR3 in amino acids: CASSSILTGGTYEQYF. Written as DNA, the CDR3 is TGTGCCAGCAGCTCAATCCTGACAGGGGGTACCTACGAGCAGTACTTC.

The J gene is TRBJ1-5, the V gene TRBV18; no definite D call. The CDR3 runs 15 residues. The V gene lost 3 bases and the J gene lost 5 bases, with 14 bases spanning the gap. CDR1 is KGHSH and CDR2 is LQKENI in the germline V gene. The CDR3 DNA reads as TGTGCCAGCTCACCTACCTCGGGCCCCCATCAGCCCCAGCATTTT. Translated: CASSPTSGPHQPQHF.